This T cell receptor beta chain was profiled in a study of cytomegalovirus exposure and HLA in healthy donors. Study results and caveats: Rarity characterized most TCR sequences, yet some public TCRs appeared in many donors. It was reportedly the case that the classifier diagnosed cytomegalovirus status with high specificity and sensitivity.

This CDR3 spans 13 amino acids. V dropped 3 bases and J dropped 6 bases, with 8 bases sitting between them. Germline V lookup: CDR1 SGHAT, CDR2 FQNNGV. Donors were nominally healthy when sampled, though unrecorded immune exposures were likely. The PCR contained 60 Vbeta and 13 Jbeta primers. Assay used: immunoSEQ multiplex PCR; TCRdb lists only in-frame clones, some missing. This table has around 220,000 clones, around 85% appearing once. Concerning this clone itself: Its antigen is not known.

Specimen: PBMCs. This chain connects TRBV11-2 to TRBJ2-2; D perhaps matches TRBD1 (6 bases). This receptor was obtained from a girl aged 2 to 10 in good health and CMV-seronegative. In nucleotides, the CDR3 is TGTGCCAGCAGCTTGACAGGAGCCGGGGAGCTGTTTTTT. Protein: CASSLTGAGELFF.